The 23 T cell receptor beta chains given below trace back to one sample, sequenced in a study of cytomegalovirus exposure and HLA in healthy donors. Use of 60 Vbeta and 13 Jbeta primers characterized the PCR. TCRdb's table, derived via immunoSEQ multiplex PCR, lists solely in-frame clones and lacks some. The sample has 140,000 or so clones, roughly four fifths seen once; the top ten hold around 9.7%. The specimen was PBMCs. All receptors come from a woman aged 60-75 years in good health and CMV-seropositive.

The rearrangement uses TRBV5-7 and TRBJ2-7, with TRBD1 matching 9 bases. TRBV5-7 is recorded as an ORF, its role being uncertain. Unmatched junction bases numbered 10, after V lost 4 bases and J lost 5 bases. This CDR3 region has 15 residues. The CDR3 coding sequence is TGTGCCAGCAGCCGTACCTGGGACAGGGCGGACGAGCAGTACTTC. It encodes CASSRTWDRADEQYF.

The rearrangement joins TRBV7-2 to TRBJ2-3; TRBD2 matches 7 bases. The CDR3 is 14 residues long. CDR1 and CDR2 from the germline V gene are SGHTA and FQGNSA. The V segment lost 6 bases and the J segment 0 bases; nucleotides outside the gene matches: 3. CDR3 DNA: TGTGCCAGCAGACCGGGGGGTAGCACAGATACGCAGTATTTT. Its translation is CASRPGGSTDTQYF. The full variable domain, completed using reference TRBV7-2 and TRBJ2-3, is GAGVSQSPSNKVTEKGKDVELRCDPISGHTALYWYRQSLGQGLEFLIYFQGNSAPDKSGLPSDRFSAERTGGSVSTLTIQRTQQEDSAVYLCASRPGGSTDTQYFGPGTRLTVL.

The genes are TRBV15 and TRBJ2-6; 10 nucleotides line up with TRBD2. The CDR3 runs 17 residues. CDR1 is LNHNV and CDR2 is YYDKDF in the germline V gene (reference sequence). With V trimmed by 5 bases and J by 0 bases, 4 bases remained unmatched. CDR3 coding DNA: TGTGCCACCAGCGGTAGCGGGAGGAGCTCTGGGGCCAACGTCCTGACTTTC. Protein sequence: CATSGSGRSSGANVLTF.

The chain has TRBV27 and TRBJ1-1; TRBD1 might be the D (6 bases). From germline, CDR1 is MNHEY and CDR2 SMNVEV (reference sequence). The CDR3 runs to 14 residues. V lost 6 bases, J lost 7 bases, and 18 bases lay in between. In nucleotides, the CDR3 is TGTGCCAGCAGAAAAGTCGGGGACATTTATGAAGCTTTCTTT. Its translation is CASRKVGDIYEAFF.

The chain carries TRBV30 and TRBJ2-1; the D gene is possibly TRBD1 (6 bases). This CDR3 region has 13 residues. V lost 0 bases and J 9 bases, leaving 12 bases between the germline ends. The germline V gene encodes CDR1 GTSNPN and CDR2 SVGIG (reference sequence). CDR3: CAWSVTGSGEQFF. CDR3 nucleotide sequence: TGTGCCTGGAGTGTAACAGGGTCAGGTGAGCAGTTCTTC. Variable domain in full (rest from reference TRBV30 and TRBJ2-1): SQTIHQWPATLVQPVGSPLSLECTVEGTSNPNLYWYRQAAGRGLQLLFYSVGIGQISSEVPQNLSASRPQDRQFILSSKKLLLSDSGFYLCAWSVTGSGEQFFGPGTRLTVL.

V is TRBV15 and J is TRBJ2-1, with TRBD2 matching over 8 bases. Germline V gene lookup returns CDR1 LNHNV and CDR2 YYDKDF (reference sequence). There are 16 residues in the CDR3. V shed 5 bases and J 3 bases; nucleotides not matched to a gene: 9. The CDR3 spells CATSGEGGRSYNEQFF. In DNA, the CDR3 is TGTGCCACCAGCGGGGAGGGCGGGAGGAGCTACAATGAGCAGTTCTTC.

This chain links TRBV6-5 with TRBJ2-7, with D uncertain. V lost 6 bases and J 0 bases, leaving 6 bases between the germline ends. The CDR3 is 12 residues long. Germline lookup yields CDR1 MNHEY and CDR2 SVGAGI. The DNA of the CDR3 is TGTGCCAGCAGCGACAACTCCTACGAGCAGTACTTC. Translated: CASSDNSYEQYF.

The chain combines TRBV5-4 with TRBJ2-7; no clear D gene. V gave up 2 bases and J gave up 2 bases, with 11 bases separating them. CDR1 is SGHNT, CDR2 YYREEE, per germline (reference sequence). The CDR3 contains 14 residues. Here the CDR3 reads CASSFGGTTYEQYF. In DNA, the CDR3 is TGTGCCAGCAGCTTTGGCGGCACGACCTACGAGCAGTACTTC. Variable domain in full (rest from reference TRBV5-4 and TRBJ2-7): ETGVTQSPTHLIKTRGQQVTLRCSSQSGHNTVSWYQQALGQGPQFIFQYYREEENGRGNFPPRFSGLQFPNYSSELNVNALELDDSALYLCASSFGGTTYEQYFGPGTRLTVT.

This clone was counted a single time. V and J are TRBV6-5 and TRBJ1-1; tentatively, D is TRBD1 (6 bases). Germline loops: CDR1 MNHEY, CDR2 SVGAGI. V lost 5 bases and J 0 bases, leaving 10 bases between the germline ends. This CDR3 has 14 amino acids. For the CDR3, the DNA is TGTGCCAGCAGTAGGGACATCATGAACACTGAAGCTTTCTTT. Translating gives CASSRDIMNTEAFF.

The gene calls are TRBV9 and TRBJ2-6; D might be TRBD2 (5 bases). CDR3 length equals 17 residues. Trimming removed 0 bases from V and 0 bases from J, with 10 bases in between. Germline-derived CDR1 and CDR2 are SGDLS and YYNGEE. CDR3 region: CASSVGDSASGANVLTF. In DNA form, the CDR3 reads TGTGCCAGCAGCGTAGGCGATAGCGCCTCTGGGGCCAACGTCCTGACTTTC.

A note on this clone: Other nucleotide sequences in the sample specify the same CDR3. CDR3 loop: CASSVEGATYNEQFF. CDR3 sequence (DNA): TGTGCCAGCAGCGTAGAGGGGGCCACCTACAATGAGCAGTTCTTC. The chain couples TRBV9 to TRBJ2-1, with 7 bases that match TRBD1. The CDR3 extends over 15 amino acids. V trimming: 0 bases; J trimming: 2 bases; junction bases outside the gene matches: 2. Germline CDR1 and CDR2: SGDLS and YYNGEE. Complete variable domain (other parts from reference TRBV9 and TRBJ2-1): DSGVTQTPKHLITATGQRVTLRCSPRSGDLSVYWYQQSLDQGLQFLIQYYNGEERAKGNILERFSAQQFPDLHSELNLSSLELGDSALYFCASSVEGATYNEQFFGPGTRLTVL.

The chain uses TRBV7-8 and TRBJ1-5; D not certain. V was clipped by 5 bases and J by 0 bases, with 11 bases between them. CDR1 is SGHVS and CDR2 is FQNEAQ in the germline V gene. The CDR3 sequence is 15 residues long. Here the CDR3 DNA reads TGTGCCAGCAGCGGTGGACTAGATAGCAATCAGCCCCAGCATTTT. Its translation is CASSGGLDSNQPQHF.

Worth noting for this clone: A junction boundary mismatches the germline segment, possibly from a read error. The rearrangement links TRBV5-1 to TRBJ1-2, with 7 bases identical to TRBD1. Germline assignment: CDR1 SGHRS and CDR2 YFSETQ. The CDR3 contains 13 residues. CDR3 in amino acids: CASSLDRAYGYPF. CDR3 DNA sequence: TGCGCCAGCAGCTTAGACAGGGCTTATGGCTACCCCTTC.

The chain uses TRBV15 and TRBJ1-6, with unresolved D. Germline assignment: CDR1 LNHNV and CDR2 YYDKDF (reference sequence). V dropped 0 bases and J dropped 9 bases, with 9 bases sitting between them. This CDR3 spans 14 amino acids. The CDR3 spells CATSRDLESSPLHF. CDR3 DNA sequence: TGTGCCACCAGCAGAGATCTTGAGTCTTCACCCCTCCACTTT.

This sequence joins TRBV27 and TRBJ2-3; 8 bases line up with TRBD2. The CDR3 totals 14 residues. Per germline, CDR1 MNHEY and CDR2 SMNVEV (reference sequence). The junction had 6 bases not matched to a gene; V was cut back by 6 bases and J by 4 bases. CDR3 coding DNA: TGTGCCAGCAGCAGCGGGAGTCGCGCAGATACGCAGTATTTT. This gives the protein CASSSGSRADTQYF.

The rearrangement joins TRBV19 to TRBJ2-1; no firm D call. The CDR3 is 16 residues long. The V end lost 0 bases, the J end lost 0 bases, and 9 bases lay between the germline ends. Germline V gene data show CDR1 as LNHDA and CDR2 as SQIVND (reference sequence). This CDR3 is CASSIDWRSSYNEQFF. DNA of the CDR3: TGTGCCAGTAGTATAGATTGGCGGAGCTCCTACAATGAGCAGTTCTTC.

In the case of this clone: Relative to the germline gene, one junction end is altered; a read error may explain this. The chain couples TRBV19 to TRBJ1-1; a weak D match, TRBD1 (6 bases). The CDR3 is made up of 14 amino acids. Germline lookup yields CDR1 LNHDA and CDR2 SQIVND (reference sequence). CDR3: CASNQQGLKTEAFF. In DNA, the CDR3 is TGTGCCAGTAACCAACAGGGCTTGAAGACTGAAGCTTTCTTT.

The rearrangement uses TRBV27 and TRBJ1-1; 10 bases fit TRBD1. The CDR3 contains 17 residues. Germline V lookup: CDR1 MNHEY, CDR2 SMNVEV (reference sequence). V shed 3 bases, J shed 1 base, and the junction held 8 bases outside the gene matches. This CDR3 reads CASSFFLGQGKNTEAFF. The CDR3 region has the DNA TGTGCCAGCAGTTTTTTTCTGGGACAGGGGAAGAACACTGAAGCTTTCTTT.

The chain recombines TRBV5-1 with TRBJ2-5, with a possible D match to TRBD2 (6 bases). The CDR3 covers 17 residues. Germline CDR1 is SGHRS and CDR2 is YFSETQ. V was cut by 3 bases and J by 0 bases, with 18 bases left in between. CDR3 nucleotide sequence: TGCGCCAGCAGCTCTCGCGTCGCGGGGTATAACCAAGAGACCCAGTACTTC. Its translation is CASSSRVAGYNQETQYF.

The rearrangement uses TRBV11-1 and TRBJ2-5, with D possibly matching TRBD2 (5 bases). The DNA matches TRBJ2-7 better at its end, which makes the J call doubtful. The length of the CDR3 is 15 residues. Germline V gene data show CDR1 as SGHAT and CDR2 as FQDESV (reference sequence). This chain's CDR3 is CASGSKGAVSYEQYF. CDR3 sequence (DNA): TGTGCCAGTGGGAGTAAGGGAGCGGTCTCCTACGAGCAGTACTTC.

This clone was found once. The gene calls are TRBV11-2 and TRBJ2-5; TRBD2 might be the D (6 bases). V was clipped by 1 base and J by 5 bases, with 11 bases between them. This CDR3 has 14 amino acids. Germline CDR1 SGHAT, CDR2 FQNNGV. Here the CDR3 reads CASSLVRGRETQYF. The CDR3 DNA is TGTGCCAGCAGCTTAGTGCGGGGACGGGAGACCCAGTACTTC.

The J gene is TRBJ2-5, the V gene TRBV6-6; TRBD1 might be the D (5 bases). The CDR3 is 13 residues long. CDR1 is MNHNY and CDR2 is SVGAGI in the germline V gene (reference sequence). V was shortened by 5 bases and J by 3 bases, with 10 bases between the two germline ends. This chain's CDR3 is CASSRGWEETQYF. The CDR3 DNA is TGTGCCAGCAGTAGGGGATGGGAAGAGACCCAGTACTTC.

The chain has TRBV28 and TRBJ2-7, with 10 bases that match TRBD1. V lost 5 bases and J lost 3; bases outside the gene matches: 7. This CDR3 has 15 amino acids. Germline V gene sequence: CDR1 MDHEN, CDR2 SYDVKM. CDR3 sequence: CASSTPGQGYYEQYF. The CDR3 coding sequence is TGTGCCAGCAGTACACCGGGACAGGGGTACTACGAGCAGTACTTC.